This TCR beta chain was recorded in a study of CD8+CD57+ T cells in acquired aplastic anemia. V was pared by 3 bases and J by 1 base, with 13 bases between. The CDR3 is 15 residues long. Germline CDR1 and CDR2: SGHRS and YFSETQ. Both TCR beta VDJ combination and CDR3 sequence profiling were carried out. Genomic DNA was the template for this profiling. Each CDR3 protein is one row after TCRdb ran MiXCR on the reads. The sample records fewer than 200,000 distinct CDR3 sequences, roughly 63% being singletons. The source is a human donor in good health. Sequences were obtained from sorted CD4+, CD8+, or CD8+CD57+ T cells (not recorded which) from PBMCs. The gene calls are TRBV5-1 and TRBJ1-1, with TRBD1 as a possible D gene (6 bases). The CDR3 reads CASSSSRGQNTEAFF. Here the CDR3 DNA reads TGCGCCAGCAGCTCAAGTAGGGGACAGAACACTGAAGCTTTCTTT.